This is a list of T cell receptor beta chains from one sample in a study of blood T cell repertoires in COVID-19. Sequencing used immunoSEQ multiplex PCR; TCRdb keeps in-frame clones, though not all of them. The table lists some 100,000 clones, approximately 82% of them singletons, with approximately 6.7% in the top ten. The sequencing sample was made of peripheral blood. The receptors were sampled from a man between 50 and 59 years old with active or convalescent COVID-19. Each CDR3 is given with its conserved first and last residue. The order of the fields is V gene, D gene, clone size, J gene, CDR3 DNA, CDR3 protein. The D gene is left open where the match is weak. Clone size appears in some rows only: once, few, many, or a class for an expanded clone.

V: TRBV27; D: .; size: .; J: TRBJ1-5; DNA: TGTGCCAGCAGAAGTGGGGCTACTGGTAGCAATCAGCCCCAGCATTTT; CDR3: CASRSGATGSNQPQHF
V: TRBV5-6; D: TRBD1; size: .; J: TRBJ1-1; DNA: TGTGCCAGCAGCTTGGCCGGGACAGGGGGAACTGAAGCTTTCTTT; CDR3: CASSLAGTGGTEAFF
V: TRBV7-2; D: TRBD1; size: .; J: TRBJ1-5; DNA: TGTGCCAGCAGCCCGACAGGGGGCGCGAATCAGCCCCAGCATTTT; CDR3: CASSPTGGANQPQHF
V: TRBV6-5; D: TRBD1; size: .; J: TRBJ1-2; DNA: TGTGCCAGCAGCTTCGGGACAGCTTCTGGCTACACCTTC; CDR3: CASSFGTASGYTF
V: TRBV10-3; D: TRBD2; size: .; J: TRBJ2-3; DNA: TGTGCCATCAGTCGGGCTAGCGGGGGGCCCACAGATACGCAGTATTTT; CDR3: CAISRASGGPTDTQYF
V: TRBV28; D: .; size: once; J: TRBJ1-2; DNA: TGTGCCAGCAGGGCCACGGTGGGGGCTCCTAACTATGGCTACACCTTC; CDR3: CASRATVGAPNYGYTF
V: TRBV3-1/TRBV3-2; D: .; size: .; J: TRBJ2-3; DNA: TGTGCCAGCAGCCAAGAGAATCAGGCCCAGCCGTATTTT; CDR3: CASSQENQAQPYF
V: TRBV2; D: .; size: .; J: TRBJ2-1; DNA: TGTGCCAGCAGGCCCGAGGACTACTACAATGAGCAGTTCTTC; CDR3: CASRPEDYYNEQFF
V: TRBV15; D: TRBD1; size: few; J: TRBJ2-5; DNA: TGTGCCACCAGCCGGGACAGGGGTCAAGAGACCCAGTACTTC; CDR3: CATSRDRGQETQYF
V: TRBV10-1; D: TRBD1; size: .; J: TRBJ1-5; DNA: TGCGCCAGCAGTAGGGGGCTGGATCAGCCCCAGCATTTT; CDR3: CASSRGLDQPQHF
V: TRBV27; D: .; size: .; J: TRBJ2-7; DNA: TGTGCCAGCAGTTTAAACAGGGTAGGGTACGAGCAGTACTTC; CDR3: CASSLNRVGYEQYF
V: TRBV28; D: .; size: .; J: TRBJ1-4; DNA: TGTGCCAGCAGTTTACCGGCAGGGCCGGGACTGTTTTTT; CDR3: CASSLPAGPGLFF
V: TRBV29-1; D: TRBD1; size: .; J: TRBJ2-5; DNA: TGCAGCGTAGGGGACAGCCAAGAGACCCAGTACTTC; CDR3: CSVGDSQETQYF
V: TRBV7-2; D: .; size: .; J: TRBJ2-3; DNA: TGTGCCAGCAGTCCTCTCACGGGGACAGATACGCAGTATTTT; CDR3: CASSPLTGTDTQYF
V: TRBV7-9; D: TRBD2; size: .; J: TRBJ2-1; DNA: TGTGCCAGCAACCCCTTAGCGGGGGAAAATGAGCAGTTCTTC; CDR3: CASNPLAGENEQFF
V: TRBV28; D: .; size: .; J: TRBJ1-5; DNA: TGTGCCAGCACCCGTGCCGGGGGTAGCAATCAGCCCCAGCATTTT; CDR3: CASTRAGGSNQPQHF
V: TRBV5-1; D: .; size: .; J: TRBJ2-3; DNA: TGCGCCAGCAGCTTCCAGGGTAAGTGCACAGATACGCAGTATTTT; CDR3: CASSFQGKCTDTQYF
V: TRBV20-1; D: .; size: .; J: TRBJ1-2; DNA: TGCAGTAACGCGCAAAACTATGGCTACACCTTC; CDR3: CSNAQNYGYTF